This T cell receptor (beta chain) was sequenced for a study of blood T cell repertoires in COVID-19. This CDR3 has 14 residues. The V and J ends lost 0 bases and 7 bases respectively, with 12 bases between them. Germline CDR1 is LGHDT and CDR2 is YNNKEL (reference sequence). Followed longitudinally, the Seattle patients had been enrolled during active infection. Authors' data handling: Amplification of reference gene primers provided the estimated nucleated cell counts. Some clones are missing from TCRdb's copy, which holds only in-frame ones; the method was immunoSEQ multiplex PCR. That table gives V, J and clone size, and the DNA gave D and trimming. The table lists some 200,000 clones, 83% of them singletons, with roughly 1.3% in the top ten.

The receptor was derived from a woman aged 25 to 45 with COVID-19, enrolled during active disease. The sample taken for sequencing was peripheral blood. The chain has TRBV3-1 (or the pseudogene TRBV3-2) and TRBJ1-1; D is unresolved. CDR3 protein: CASSQEPEAIEAFF. The DNA for the CDR3 is TGTGCCAGCAGCCAAGAGCCGGAGGCTATTGAAGCTTTCTTT.